Below are 32 T cell receptor beta chains sequenced from a single sample in a study of beta chain features in type 1 diabetes. The study reverse transcribed the entire isolated RNA, so it sequenced expressed TCRB transcripts. Sequenced by immunoSEQ multiplex PCR; TCRdb stores in-frame clones only, minus some. The data hold some 280,000 clones, with 14% observed a single time. No antigen has been assigned to these receptors. Study-level findings and limits: Moderate but significant shortening of TCRB CDR3s was recorded in all four CD4+ subsets from Type 1 diabetes patients.

The specimen was naive CD4+ T cells from blood. These receptors all come from a man younger than 40 with type 1 diabetes.

This clone was seen a handful of times. The same CDR3 arises from other DNA sequences in this sample as well. The rearrangement joins TRBV5-1 to TRBJ2-1, with 11 bases that match TRBD1. There are 14 residues in the CDR3. The germline CDR1 and CDR2 sequences are SGHRS and YFSETQ. Trimming removed 4 bases from V and 7 bases from J; junction bases left unmatched: 4. The CDR3 region is CASSPGTGGNEQFF. CDR3 nucleotide sequence: TGCGCCAGCAGCCCAGGGACAGGGGGGAATGAGCAGTTCTTC.

Concerning this clone: The sample holds other DNA sequences that translate to the same CDR3. The V and J genes are TRBV28 and TRBJ2-3; perhaps TRBD1 as D (5 bases). The CDR3 consists of 14 residues. Trimming removed 3 bases at V and 0 bases at J, with 7 bases between. From germline, CDR1 is MDHEN and CDR2 SYDVKM. CDR3 sequence: CASSLPGSTDTQYF. The CDR3 DNA follows: TGTGCCAGCAGTTTGCCAGGGAGCACAGATACGCAGTATTTT.

The chain recombines TRBV5-1 with TRBJ1-1; D is uncertain. Trimming removed 4 bases from V and 3 bases from J, with 7 bases in between. From germline, CDR1 is SGHRS and CDR2 YFSETQ. This CDR3 region has 12 residues. As DNA, the CDR3 is TGCGCCAGCAGCGGAGACTACACTGAAGCTTTCTTT. Translating gives CASSGDYTEAFF.

This clone was seen more than once but under ten times. This sample also contains other DNA sequences that code for the same CDR3. V and J are TRBV15 and TRBJ1-4; 9 bases line up with TRBD1. The CDR3 loop spans 14 amino acids. Germline V gives CDR1 LNHNV, CDR2 YYDKDF (reference sequence). V shed 3 bases and J 4 bases; nucleotides not matched to a gene: 0. The CDR3 DNA follows: TGTGCCACCAGCAGGGACAGGGGTAATGAAAAACTGTTTTTT. This sequence encodes CATSRDRGNEKLFF.

The CDR3 sequence: CASSSRNEATYGYTF. The CDR3 nucleotides read TGTGCCAGCAGTTCCCGCAATGAAGCTACGTATGGCTACACCTTC. The chain uses TRBV28 and TRBJ1-2; no reliable D call. In germline, CDR1 is MDHEN, CDR2 SYDVKM. Trimming stripped 4 bases from V and 5 bases from J, with 17 bases between. The CDR3 length is 15 residues.

Only a few counts were recorded for this clone. The chain couples TRBV15 to TRBJ2-5; the D gene is possibly TRBD1 (6 bases). V was shortened by 0 bases and J by 1 base, with 9 bases between the two germline ends. This CDR3 is built from 15 residues. The V gene's germline CDR1 is LNHNV and CDR2 YYDKDF (reference sequence). CDR3 in amino acids: CATSREGGIQETQYF. CDR3 bases: TGTGCCACCAGCAGAGAAGGGGGAATCCAAGAGACCCAGTACTTC.

This clone was counted a few times. The chain employs TRBV2 and TRBJ2-3, with D possibly matching TRBD1 (6 bases). The V end lost 3 bases, the J end lost 2 bases, and 15 bases lay between the germline ends. The CDR3 length is 16 residues. Germline V gene lookup returns CDR1 SNHLY and CDR2 FYNNEI. This chain's CDR3 is CASSDPGTYSTDTQYF. DNA of the CDR3: TGTGCCAGCAGTGATCCCGGGACATACTCCACAGATACGCAGTATTTT.

The CDR3 DNA reads TGTGCCAGCAGCTCCCCCGCCGGGAGGAGAGGGACCAAAAACATTCAGTACTTC. Translating gives CASSSPAGRRGTKNIQYF. The rearrangement links TRBV7-8 to TRBJ2-4; 7 positions match TRBD2. The germline V gene encodes CDR1 SGHVS and CDR2 FQNEAQ. This CDR3 contains 18 residues. The ends lost 4 bases at V and 2 bases at J; junction bases unmatched: 14.

The chain couples TRBV5-1 to TRBJ2-7; D might be TRBD2 (5 bases). V lost 4 bases, J lost 5 bases, and 7 bases lay in between. CDR1 is SGHRS and CDR2 is YFSETQ in the germline V gene. There are 11 residues in the CDR3. The CDR3 region is CASSEEDEQYF. In DNA form, the CDR3 reads TGCGCCAGCAGCGAGGAGGACGAGCAGTACTTC.

The J gene is TRBJ1-5, the V gene TRBV7-9; TRBD1 is a possible D gene (6 bases). Germline V gene data show CDR1 as SEHNR and CDR2 as FQNEAQ (reference sequence). Trimming stripped 8 bases from V and 0 bases from J, with 11 bases between. This CDR3 has 14 amino acids. For the CDR3, the DNA is TGTGCCAGCGGGACAACGTATAGCAATCAGCCCCAGCATTTT. Amino acid sequence: CASGTTYSNQPQHF.

V usage is TRBV7-9 and J usage is TRBJ2-1; 9 nucleotides match TRBD2. Germline V gene data show CDR1 as SEHNR and CDR2 as FQNEAQ (reference sequence). CDR3 length equals 16 residues. Trimming at V came to 2 bases and at J to 3 bases, leaving 5 bases not matched to a gene. CDR3 region: CASSLKEREVYNEQFF. The CDR3 region has the DNA TGTGCCAGCAGCTTAAAAGAGCGGGAGGTCTACAATGAGCAGTTCTTC.

A few counts support this clone. This sequence joins TRBV7-2 and TRBJ2-7; 7 nucleotides match TRBD2. The germline V gene has CDR1 SGHTA and CDR2 FQGNSA. The CDR3 consists of 15 residues. V shed 2 bases, J shed 3 bases, and the junction held 7 bases outside the gene matches. The CDR3, as DNA: TGTGCCAGCAGCTTACAGAGCGGGGCAGTCTACGAGCAGTACTTC. Its translation is CASSLQSGAVYEQYF.

The gene calls are TRBV5-4 and TRBJ2-7; tentatively, D is TRBD2 (6 bases). This CDR3 comprises 16 residues. The V end was cut by 4 bases, the J end by 6 bases, with 23 bases between. The germline V gene encodes CDR1 SGHNT and CDR2 YYREEE (reference sequence). The CDR3 coding sequence is TGTGCCAGCAGCCCCAACCAGCGGGCCCTTTGGGTCGAGCAGTACTTC. This gives the protein CASSPNQRALWVEQYF.

This clone was seen only a few times. The chain links TRBV4-2 to TRBJ2-7; D gene ambiguous. Looked up from germline, CDR1 is LGHNA and CDR2 is YNFKEQ. This CDR3 comprises 14 residues. Trimming removed 0 bases from V and 7 bases from J, with 13 bases in between. Here the CDR3 reads CASSQEVWLWEQYF. CDR3 nucleotide sequence: TGTGCCAGCAGCCAAGAAGTTTGGCTTTGGGAGCAGTACTTC.

The chain recombines TRBV30 with TRBJ2-6, with 10 bases aligning to TRBD2. Trimming removed 0 bases from V and 2 bases from J; junction bases left unmatched: 10. The CDR3 is 19 amino acids. Germline-derived CDR1 and CDR2 are GTSNPN and SVGIG (reference sequence). The CDR3 nucleotides are TGTGCCTGGAGTGTACGGCTAGCGGGAGTGGTGGCTGGGGCCAACGTCCTGACTTTC. Amino acid sequence: CAWSVRLAGVVAGANVLTF.

This clone has just a few counts. V gene TRBV19 combines with J gene TRBJ2-1; D gene unclear. CDR3 length: 16 amino acids. CDR1 and CDR2 from the germline V gene are LNHDA and SQIVND (reference sequence). Deletions cut 3 bases from V and 0 bases from J, with 12 bases between. The DNA for the CDR3 is TGTGCCAGTAGTATTTCTCTAAAGCTCTCCTACAATGAGCAGTTCTTC. Encoded protein: CASSISLKLSYNEQFF.

This clone has a handful of counts. V gene TRBV7-3 combines with J gene TRBJ2-7; no firm D call. From germline, CDR1 is SGHTA and CDR2 FQGTGA. CDR3 size: 15 residues. Deletions cut 5 bases from V and 3 bases from J, with 17 bases between. The CDR3 spells CASSPSSGPYYEQYF. CDR3 DNA: TGTGCCAGCAGCCCATCGTCAGGCCCATACTACGAGCAGTACTTC.

The genes are TRBV9 and TRBJ2-2; 8 bases align to TRBD1. CDR1 SGDLS and CDR2 YYNGEE come from the germline V gene. The CDR3 covers 15 residues. V shed 4 bases, J shed 5 bases, and the junction held 7 bases outside the gene matches. The CDR3 loop reads CASSKNRGATGELFF. CDR3 bases: TGTGCCAGCAGCAAAAACAGGGGGGCTACCGGGGAGCTGTTTTTT.

The chain couples TRBV7-2 to TRBJ1-1; perhaps TRBD1 as D (6 bases). The V end was cut by 6 bases, the J end by 3 bases, with 11 bases between. Per germline, CDR1 SGHTA and CDR2 FQGNSA. The CDR3 sequence is 13 residues long. The CDR3 protein is CASRRTAHTEAFF. DNA for the CDR3: TGTGCCAGCAGAAGGACAGCCCACACTGAAGCTTTCTTT.

This clone was found a few times. This sequence joins TRBV9 and TRBJ2-2; 7 bases fit TRBD2. The length of the CDR3 is 16 residues. J gave up 6 bases and V 0 bases, and 8 bases lay outside the gene matches. The germline V gene has CDR1 SGDLS and CDR2 YYNGEE. The CDR3 DNA reads as TGTGCCAGCAGCGTAGCTGTGGGACTATCCGCCGGGGAGCTGTTTTTT. Translating gives CASSVAVGLSAGELFF.

The CDR3 loop is CASSQDPGKTQYF. CDR3 coding DNA: TGTGCCAGCAGCCAAGATCCGGGAAAGACCCAGTACTTC. This chain links TRBV4-2 with TRBJ2-5; maybe TRBD2 (5 bases). Per the germline V gene, CDR1 is LGHNA and CDR2 is YNFKEQ. V dropped 0 bases and J dropped 6 bases, with 8 bases sitting between them. The CDR3 length is 13 residues.

V usage is TRBV7-9 and J usage is TRBJ2-7, with 7 bases aligning to TRBD2. CDR1 and CDR2 from the germline V gene are SEHNR and FQNEAQ (reference sequence). The junction had 7 bases not matched to a gene; V was cut back by 7 bases and J by 1 base. The CDR3 runs to 14 residues. For the CDR3, the DNA is TGTGCCAGCACTCCCGGGACTACGTCCTACGAGCAGTACTTC. Translation: CASTPGTTSYEQYF.

This clone turned up a few times. The V gene is TRBV13, the J gene TRBJ2-7, with D possibly matching TRBD2 (5 bases). The germline V gene encodes CDR1 PRHDT and CDR2 FYEKMQ (reference sequence). The ends were cut back, 2 bases at V and 0 bases at J, with 11 bases in the middle. The CDR3 is made up of 15 amino acids. The CDR3 nucleotides read TGTGCCAGCAGCTTATCACTAGTGAGCTCCTACGAGCAGTACTTC. This gives the protein CASSLSLVSSYEQYF. Filled out from reference TRBV13 and TRBJ2-7, the complete variable domain reads AAGVIQSPRHLIKEKRETATLKCYPIPRHDTVYWYQQGPGQDPQFLISFYEKMQSDKGSIPDRFSAQQFSDYHSELNMSSLELGDSALYFCASSLSLVSSYEQYFGPGTRLTVT.

There are a few counts of this clone. The V call is TRBV28, the J call TRBJ1-1; D possibly corresponds to TRBD1 (5 bases). This CDR3 contains 11 residues. V was trimmed by 2 bases and J by 8 bases, leaving 6 bases between them. CDR1 is MDHEN and CDR2 is SYDVKM in the germline V gene. CDR3: CASSLHREAFF. CDR3 nucleotide sequence: TGTGCCAGCAGTTTACACAGGGAAGCTTTCTTT.

This sequence joins TRBV14 and TRBJ2-5; D perhaps matches TRBD1 (5 bases). The CDR3 has 13 amino acids. From germline, CDR1 is SGHDN and CDR2 FVKESK. V was cut by 2 bases and J by 5 bases, with 9 bases left in between. The DNA of the CDR3 is TGTGCCAGCAGCCAAACAGGCCGGGAGACCCAGTACTTC. Its translation is CASSQTGRETQYF.

The gene calls are TRBV28 and TRBJ2-5; D unresolved. The DNA matches TRBJ2-7 better at its end, which makes the J call doubtful. The CDR3 is 13 residues long. Germline V gene sequence: CDR1 MDHEN, CDR2 SYDVKM. The CDR3 loop is CASSLLQEYEQYF. Written as DNA, the CDR3 is TGTGCCAGCAGTTTATTGCAGGAATACGAGCAGTACTTC.

The gene calls are TRBV29-1 and TRBJ2-7; 10 nucleotides agree with TRBD2. Germline assignment: CDR1 SQVTM and CDR2 ANQGSEA. The CDR3 covers 15 residues. V lost 6 bases to trimming and J lost 3 bases; unmatched junction nucleotides: 11. CDR3 in amino acids: CSVGKPGLALYEQYF. The CDR3, as DNA: TGCAGCGTCGGAAAACCGGGACTAGCGCTCTACGAGCAGTACTTC.

This chain uses TRBV9 with TRBJ2-7; perhaps TRBD1 as D (5 bases). The CDR3 spans 15 residues. V was trimmed by 1 base and J by 4 bases, leaving 15 bases between them. Germline CDR1 is SGDLS and CDR2 is YYNGEE. The CDR3 region is CASSVLTGPGYEQYF. The CDR3, as DNA: TGTGCCAGCAGCGTACTTACAGGACCAGGATACGAGCAGTACTTC. Together with reference TRBV9 and TRBJ2-7, the CDR3 gives the full variable domain: DSGVTQTPKHLITATGQRVTLRCSPRSGDLSVYWYQQSLDQGLQFLIQYYNGEERAKGNILERFSAQQFPDLHSELNLSSLELGDSALYFCASSVLTGPGYEQYFGPGTRLTVT.

The J gene is TRBJ2-5, the V gene TRBV6-5; 7 nucleotides line up with TRBD2. This CDR3 comprises 16 residues. Germline CDR1 is MNHEY and CDR2 is SVGAGI. V trimming: 0 bases; J trimming: 1 base; junction bases outside the gene matches: 5. The CDR3 bases are TGTGCCAGCAGTTACTCGACTCGGACTAGCCAAGAGACCCAGTACTTC. Its protein product is CASSYSTRTSQETQYF.

The chain uses TRBV7-2 and TRBJ2-1, with D maybe TRBD2 (6 bases). CDR3 size: 15 residues. In germline, CDR1 is SGHTA, CDR2 FQGNSA. Trimming cost V 0 bases and J 15 bases, with 21 bases left between them. The CDR3: CASSLAGTGVSRPFF. CDR3 sequence (DNA): TGTGCCAGCAGCTTAGCCGGGACGGGAGTCTCTCGGCCGTTCTTC. Based on the CDR3 plus reference TRBV7-2 and TRBJ2-1, the full variable domain is GAGVSQSPSNKVTEKGKDVELRCDPISGHTALYWYRQSLGQGLEFLIYFQGNSAPDKSGLPSDRFSAERTGGSVSTLTIQRTQQEDSAVYLCASSLAGTGVSRPFFGPGTRLTVL.

A few counts support this clone. This chain connects TRBV11-1 to TRBJ1-5; D is possibly TRBD1 (5 bases). The germline V gene encodes CDR1 SGHAT and CDR2 FQDESV (reference sequence). This CDR3 comprises 12 residues. The V end lost 11 bases, the J end lost 0 bases, and 8 bases lay between the germline ends. The CDR3 protein is CARGVSNQPQHF. The CDR3 DNA reads as TGTGCCCGGGGGGTTAGCAATCAGCCCCAGCATTTT.

This clone was detected a few times. V is TRBV13 and J is TRBJ2-7; D might be TRBD2 (6 bases). Trimming pared 3 bases from V and 1 base from J, leaving 10 bases between. The CDR3 runs to 14 residues. The germline CDR1 and CDR2 sequences are PRHDT and FYEKMQ (reference sequence). CDR3 sequence (DNA): TGTGCCAGCAGCTTGTGGGGGACTTCCTACGAGCAGTACTTC. It yields the protein CASSLWGTSYEQYF.